A selection of T cell receptor beta chains follows, all from one sample in a study of blood T cell repertoires in COVID-19. Using immunoSEQ multiplex PCR, the repertoire was profiled, and TCRdb retains in-frame clones only, with some absent. This repertoire shows about 180,000 clones, 90% found once; its top ten account for approximately 0.48%. Sample: peripheral blood. The origin of the receptors is a man in his forties or fifties with acute or convalescent COVID-19. Both conserved end residues are part of each CDR3. D genes are given only for firm matches. Size is stated for part of the rows, as once, few or many counts, or as a class when the clone is expanded.

d_call | j_call | v_call | clone_size | cdr3_aa | cdr3_nt
- | TRBJ1-4 | TRBV18 | - | CASSLHRAVNEKLFF | TGTGCCAGCTCACTTCACAGGGCCGTTAATGAAAAACTGTTTTTT
- | TRBJ1-5 | TRBV19 | - | CASRRAARLNQPQHF | TGTGCCAGTAGGAGGGCAGCTCGCCTCAATCAGCCCCAGCATTTT
TRBD1 | TRBJ1-4 | TRBV2 | - | CASSENRGANEKLFF | TGTGCCAGCAGTGAGAACAGGGGGGCTAATGAAAAACTGTTTTTT
TRBD2 | TRBJ2-7 | TRBV4-2 | - | CASSQETSGRVYEQYF | TGTGCCAGCAGCCAAGAGACTAGCGGGAGGGTGTACGAGCAGTACTTC
TRBD2 | TRBJ2-1 | TRBV15 | few | CATSRDTRDYPFF | TGTGCCACCAGCAGAGATACCCGGGACTATCCGTTCTTC
- | TRBJ1-3 | TRBV9 | - | CASSVDPSRVSGNTIYF | TGTGCCAGCAGCGTAGATCCTTCCAGGGTCTCTGGAAACACCATATATTTT
TRBD1 | TRBJ1-5 | TRBV9 | few | CASSVRDSLRNQPQHF | TGTGCCAGCAGCGTAAGGGACAGTTTGCGCAATCAGCCCCAGCATTTT
TRBD1 | TRBJ2-2 | TRBV3-1/TRBV3-2 | - | CASTHRDRGLVGELFF | TGTGCCAGCACCCACCGGGACAGGGGGCTTGTCGGGGAGCTGTTTTTT
- | TRBJ1-1 | TRBV25-1 | once | CASSSSAGWGLGNTEAFF | TGTGCCAGCAGCTCCTCTGCAGGTTGGGGACTCGGGAACACTGAAGCTTTCTTT
TRBD2 | TRBJ2-3 | TRBV10-3 | - | CAISVGTSGSREGTQYF | TGTGCCATCAGTGTCGGGACTAGCGGGAGCCGGGAGGGTACGCAGTATTTT
- | TRBJ1-2 | TRBV5-6 | - | CASSSIGSSGTYNYGYTF | TGTGCCAGCAGCTCAATCGGTTCATCCGGGACATACAACTATGGCTACACCTTC
TRBD2 | TRBJ2-5 | TRBV5-6 | once | CASSGRLAVFYQETQYF | TGTGCCAGCAGCGGGAGACTAGCGGTCTTCTACCAAGAGACCCAGTACTTC
- | TRBJ2-6 | TRBV5-1 | - | CASSPTGSGANVLTF | TGCGCCAGCAGCCCGACAGGTTCTGGGGCCAACGTCCTGACTTTC
- | TRBJ2-3 | TRBV19 | - | CASSIGRQRSTDTQYF | TGTGCCAGTAGTATAGGGAGACAGAGGAGCACAGATACGCAGTATTTT
TRBD1 | TRBJ1-3 | TRBV9 | once | CASSASGTEGNTIYF | TGTGCCAGCAGCGCGTCCGGGACAGAGGGAAACACCATATATTTT
- | TRBJ1-1 | TRBV27 | - | CASGPDTEAFF | TGTGCCAGCGGGCCCGACACTGAAGCTTTCTTT
TRBD1 | TRBJ2-2 | TRBV19 | - | CASSAVDRGRAGELFF | TGTGCCAGTAGTGCCGTAGACAGGGGGCGCGCCGGGGAGCTGTTTTTT
TRBD2 | TRBJ2-5 | TRBV5-4 | - | CASSFPGGQETQYF | TGTGCCAGCAGCTTCCCGGGGGGACAAGAGACCCAGTACTTC
- | TRBJ2-2 | TRBV7-6 | - | CASSLAAWATGRTGELFF | TGTGCCAGCAGCTTAGCGGCCTGGGCGACAGGACGAACCGGGGAGCTGTTTTTT
TRBD2 | TRBJ2-1 | TRBV20-1 | - | CSARAPGLAYNEQFF | TGCAGTGCTCGTGCACCGGGACTAGCCTACAATGAGCAGTTCTTC
- | TRBJ1-5 | TRBV7-8 | - | CASSSRQFDQPQHF | TGTGCCAGCAGCTCCCGACAGTTTGATCAGCCCCAGCATTTT
TRBD2 | TRBJ2-7 | TRBV5-5 | once | CASSWTSANYEQYF | TGTGCCAGCAGCTGGACTAGCGCAAACTACGAGCAGTACTTC
TRBD2 | TRBJ2-3 | TRBV4-1 | - | CASSQGGGSGRGSTDTQYF | TGCGCCAGCAGCCAGGGAGGCGGTAGCGGGAGGGGAAGCACAGATACGCAGTATTTT
- | TRBJ1-3 | TRBV10-2 | few | CASTVDSGNTIYF | TGCGCCAGCACGGTAGACTCTGGAAACACCATATATTTT
- | TRBJ2-1 | TRBV4-1 | - | CASSSPPAGMDEQFF | TGCGCCAGCAGTAGCCCTCCGGCAGGGATGGATGAGCAGTTCTTC
TRBD2 | TRBJ2-3 | TRBV28 | - | CASSLLSSGRTDTQYF | TGTGCCAGCAGTTTGCTGTCTAGCGGGAGAACAGATACGCAGTATTTT
- | TRBJ1-5 | TRBV9 | - | CASSPFRELNQPQHF | TGTGCCAGCAGCCCATTCCGGGAGCTCAATCAGCCCCAGCATTTT
- | TRBJ1-6 | TRBV2 | - | CASLPTGLDSPLHF | TGTGCCAGCCTCCCGACAGGCCTGGATTCACCCCTCCACTTT
TRBD2 | TRBJ2-7 | TRBV18 | - | CASSPLAGEADEQYF | TGTGCCAGCTCACCACTAGCGGGAGAAGCGGACGAGCAGTACTTC
TRBD2 | TRBJ2-5 | TRBV7-6 | - | CASSLTALAGERGTQYF | TGTGCCAGCAGCTTAACTGCTCTAGCGGGGGAGAGGGGGACCCAGTACTTC
TRBD1 | TRBJ2-2 | TRBV27 | once | CASSPGTGGTTGELFF | TGTGCCAGCAGTCCCGGGACAGGGGGCACCACCGGGGAGCTGTTTTTT
TRBD2 | TRBJ2-1 | TRBV27 | - | CASSLAGVDNEQFF | TGTGCCAGCAGTTTAGCGGGGGTTGACAATGAGCAGTTCTTC
TRBD1 | TRBJ1-3 | TRBV3-1/TRBV3-2 | - | CASSRGGTEKNTIYF | TGTGCCAGCAGTCGGGGGGGGACAGAGAAAAACACCATATATTTT
TRBD2 | TRBJ2-7 | TRBV2 | - | CASSPGLVLSYEQYF | TGTGCCAGCAGTCCAGGACTAGTTCTCTCCTACGAGCAGTACTTC
TRBD1 | TRBJ2-3 | TRBV4-2 | - | CASSRGPPGTARTDTQYF | TGTGCCAGCAGCCGGGGCCCGCCCGGGACAGCACGCACAGATACGCAGTATTTT
TRBD2 | TRBJ2-1 | TRBV5-4 | - | CASKLAGNYNEQFF | TGTGCCAGCAAACTAGCGGGAAACTACAATGAGCAGTTCTTC
- | TRBJ1-4 | TRBV10-2 | - | CASSAGQNEKLFF | TGCGCCAGCAGTGCAGGGCAGAATGAAAAACTGTTTTTT
- | TRBJ1-2 | TRBV2 | - | CASSEFGQSGGYTF | TGTGCCAGCAGTGAATTTGGACAGTCGGGTGGCTACACCTTC
- | TRBJ1-6 | TRBV27 | - | CASRGISYNSPLHF | TGTGCCAGCCGGGGGATCTCCTATAATTCACCCCTCCACTTT
TRBD1 | TRBJ1-1 | TRBV7-9 | - | CASSRQGLETEAFF | TGTGCCAGCAGCAGACAGGGATTGGAAACTGAAGCTTTCTTT
- | TRBJ1-1 | TRBV11-2 | - | CASRTSPIEAFF | TGTGCCAGCAGAACGAGTCCAATTGAAGCTTTCTTT
TRBD1 | TRBJ1-6 | TRBV30 | - | CAWSRQGDSPLHF | TGTGCCTGGAGCAGACAGGGAGATTCACCCCTCCACTTT
- | TRBJ1-1 | TRBV6-5 | - | CASSQRTANTEAFF | TGTGCCAGCAGTCAAAGGACAGCGAACACTGAAGCTTTCTTT
TRBD1 | TRBJ1-5 | TRBV12-3/TRBV12-4 | - | CASSPGGGQPQHF | TGTGCCAGCAGTCCAGGGGGCGGGCAGCCCCAGCATTTT
- | TRBJ1-1 | TRBV2 | once | CATPGHLNTEAFF | TGTGCCACCCCCGGTCACCTGAACACTGAAGCTTTCTTT
TRBD2 | TRBJ2-3 | TRBV15 | - | CATSRVGLAGTSTDTQYF | TGTGCCACCAGCAGAGTTGGTCTAGCGGGGACTAGCACAGATACGCAGTATTTT
TRBD2 | TRBJ2-3 | TRBV27 | once | CASSRAMREKEEYF | TGTGCCAGCAGTAGGGCCATGCGGGAGAAGGAGGAGTATTTT
- | TRBJ2-1 | TRBV27 | - | CASTQGLLAEQFF | TGTGCCAGCACCCAAGGGTTGCTAGCGGAGCAGTTCTTC
TRBD2 | TRBJ2-7 | TRBV12-3/TRBV12-4 | - | CASSTGLAVHF | TGTGCCAGCAGTACGGGACTAGCGGTACACTTC
- | TRBJ2-5 | TRBV25-1 | - | CASSEWSGRETQYF | TGTGCCAGCAGTGAATGGTCGGGTCGGGAGACCCAGTACTTC
- | TRBJ2-2 | TRBV5-4 | - | CASSLGVGDTGELFF | TGTGCCAGCAGCTTGGGGGTCGGGGACACCGGGGAGCTGTTTTTT
TRBD2 | TRBJ2-7 | TRBV9 | - | CASSLPTPRKLAGTLWEQYF | TGTGCCAGCAGCCTCCCAACCCCCCGGAAACTAGCGGGAACCCTCTGGGAGCAGTACTTC
- | TRBJ1-2 | TRBV28 | - | CASSVPGPWELYGYTF | TGTGCCAGCAGTGTACCGGGCCCCTGGGAGCTCTATGGCTACACCTTC
TRBD1 | TRBJ2-1 | TRBV28 | - | CASSDRGNEQFF | TGTGCCAGCAGTGACAGGGGGAATGAGCAGTTCTTC